These 2 T cell receptor beta chains came from one sample sequenced in a study of PD-1 blockade in classical Hodgkin lymphoma. TCRdb's copy holds only in-frame clones and misses some; the assay was immunoSEQ multiplex PCR. The table lists about 15,000 clones, almost 85% of them singletons. Time point in this sample: newly diagnosed, previously untreated cHL patient sample. The sample consisted of peripheral blood mononuclear cells (PBMCs). The receptors here all came from a human donor with classical Hodgkin lymphoma.

V is TRBV25-1 and J is TRBJ2-3; TRBD2 matches at 11 bases. Germline trimming cut 6 bases from V and 5 bases from J; bases unmatched to any gene: 10. This CDR3 has 16 amino acids. Germline V gene data show CDR1 as MGHDK and CDR2 as SYGVNS. The chain's CDR3 is CASSPLAGGLGDTQYF. CDR3 sequence (DNA): TGTGCCAGCAGCCCCCTAGCGGGAGGTCTGGGAGATACGCAGTATTTT. Full variable domain (remainder filled in from reference TRBV25-1 and TRBJ2-3): EADIYQTPRYLVIGTGKKITLECSQTMGHDKMYWYQQDPGMELHLIHYSYGVNSTEKGDLSSESTVSRIRTEHFPLTLESARPSHTSQYLCASSPLAGGLGDTQYFGPGTRLTVL.

The chain is built from TRBV19 and TRBJ1-5; perhaps TRBD1 as D (5 bases). Germline V gene sequence: CDR1 LNHDA, CDR2 SQIVND (reference sequence). V lost 3 bases and J lost 5, with 11 bases in between. The CDR3 is made up of 14 amino acids. CDR3 loop: CASSIWGIHQPQHF. The DNA for the CDR3 is TGTGCCAGTAGTATTTGGGGGATTCATCAGCCCCAGCATTTT.